This TCR beta chain was identified during a study of T cells in Graves' hyperthyroidism and ophthalmopathy (dated by TCRdb to about 2019). Turning to the overall study: Peripheral blood samples were taken at the time of initial diagnosis, prior to any treatment. To identify distinguishing TCR V-J signatures, a discovery cohort of about 95 patients was used, comprising under 45 with Graves' ophthalmopathy and around 57 with stable Graves' hyperthyroidism. Prospective prediction of ophthalmopathy was tested in an independent validation cohort of fewer than 20 hyperthyroidism patients and 15 to 17 patients who later progressed to ophthalmopathy. The 90 to 100 discovery patients were randomly split 7:3 into training and test sets. In about six Graves' hyperthyroidism patients, the study also compared T-cell repertoires from thyroid tissue with T-cell repertoires from blood. After blood sampling, hyperthyroidism patients were treated with methimazole at a starting dose of 30 mg daily, and ophthalmopathy patients were treated with high-dose intravenous methylprednisolone. The paper describes TCR Vbeta CDR3 sequencing of 135 peripheral blood samples, made up of roughly 40 ophthalmopathy patients, some 76 hyperthyroidism patients and 17 progressor patients.

A distance of 19 bases separates the germline ends of V and J, which lose 3 bases and 4 bases respectively. From a lookup of the germline V gene (reference sequence), CDR1 and CDR2 are LGHDT and YNNKEL. Its CDR3 holds 17 amino acids, cysteine through phenylalanine. The sequence is cut down to CDR3 DNA, 51 bases in frame from base 1. A patient counted as having stable Graves' hyperthyroidism if no progression to ophthalmopathy occurred over 18 months of follow-up. The hyperthyroidism patients were between 18 and 65 years old and newly diagnosed, with a disease duration of less than 2 months. Exclusion was applied to patients with uncontrolled infections, other autoimmune diseases, pregnancy or lactation. Diagnoses were based on clinical symptoms, serum thyroxine and TRAb, thyroid ultrasound and orbital computed tomography. Ficoll-Paque density gradient centrifugation was used to isolate PBMCs from approximately 10 ml of fresh peripheral blood. Total RNA was extracted using Trizol reagent, and RNA quality was assessed on an Agilent 2100 Bioanalyzer.

What the research found in general, with its limitations: Most expanded thyroid clonotypes (frequency above 0.001) were also detected in blood, suggesting blood repertoires may reflect thyroid immune responses. A 13 V-J signature model separated ophthalmopathy from stable hyperthyroidism, with approximately 87% sensitivity and roughly 84% specificity in cross-validation and 80%/75% in testing. In validation, progression to ophthalmopathy was predicted by the model with 55% to 71% sensitivity and 72.22% specificity, a median of 6.5 months before onset. No statistical method was used to set the sample size in advance, and investigators knew the group allocation.

Amplification of TCR beta CDR3 regions was carried out from RNA transcripts. A first-round RT-PCR of the TCR CDR3 used the HTBI primer set with the Qiagen OneStep RT-PCR kit. Libraries were constructed in a second round of multiplex PCR, after which size selection and purification were carried out. Paired-end sequencing of the libraries was performed with 100 bp reads on an Illumina HiSeq2000. The paper's data handling went like this. SOAPnuke was used to process the raw data, removing reads that contained adapters or uncalled bases, had a mean Phred below 15, or lacked an exact match to the constant primer or identifier. COPE v1.2.5 was used to merge high-quality paired reads, and clonotypes were defined as unique nucleotide sequences. MiTCR v1.1 was used to align the clonotypes against IMGT TRBV, TRBD and TRBJ reference segments. Analysis was restricted to V-J combinations with a frequency above 0.0001, which covered roughly 99% of repertoires. The TCS score was defined as F50 (clonal expansion) divided by E x V (chaos), with BLOSUM62-based TCRdist calculated between CDR3 peptides within each V-J. Welch's t-statistics and random forest reduced fewer than 600 V-J features to 10 to 15, which were used in a naive Bayes classifier (R e1071). The public reads were reanalyzed by TCRdb: fastp trimming at Q25, MiXCR alignment, in-frame beta chains only. Each CDR3 protein gets just one entry, which takes the most common genes and DNA from the rows behind it. The authors' filters were not applied to this entry. This sample gives fewer than 800,000 distinct CDR3 sequences in total; approximately 16% of them show up just once. The top ten constitute roughly 8% of the sample.

A note on this clonotype: The target of this receptor is not known. Nothing much larger sits one base from this clone, and base qualities are not available.

The V and J segments used are TRBV3-1 and TRBJ2-1; a tentative D match to TRBD2 spans 6 bases. This sequence was found in a man in his late teens or twenties with Graves' hyperthyroidism. Sequencing used blood. This receptor carries the CDR3 CASSHQTLLAPYNEQFF. The DNA reads as follows: TGTGCCAGCAGCCACCAAACCTTACTAGCACCGTACAATGAGCAGTTCTTC.